This T cell receptor beta chain was observed in a study of blood T cell repertoires in COVID-19. From germline, CDR1 is SNHLY and CDR2 FYNNEI. V gave up 6 bases and J gave up 0 bases, with 12 bases separating them. This CDR3 has 15 amino acids. Here immunoSEQ multiplex PCR was the method, and the copy in TCRdb shows in-frame clones only, minus some. The table records 250,000 to 300,000 clones, about four fifths of them present only once. The study drew participants aged roughly 18 to 95 years from around 24 US areas. This clonotype originated in a man aged 35-49 years who had been exposed to COVID-19. Sequencing input: PBMCs or T cells enriched from blood (not recorded which). The genes are TRBV2 and TRBJ1-3, with D possibly being TRBD1 (5 bases). The CDR3 sequence is CASSRDGSSGNTIYF. The CDR3 coding sequence is TGTGCCAGCAGCCGGGACGGGAGCTCTGGAAACACCATATATTTT.